The 17 T cell receptor beta chains below come from one sample, sequenced in a study of brain T cells in children with intractable seizures. Measured with immunoSEQ multiplex PCR; TCRdb has only the in-frame clones, and not every one. The sample yields roughly 80,000 clones, around 91% seen once. Sequencing was performed on peripheral blood, taken at surgery. All receptors derive from a girl under 10 years old with Rasmussen encephalitis and intractable seizures.

The V gene is TRBV9, the J gene TRBJ1-5; D is unresolved. The germline V gene encodes CDR1 SGDLS and CDR2 YYNGEE. V gave up 0 bases and J gave up 6 bases, with 7 bases separating them. This CDR3 is built from 13 residues. CDR3 nucleotides: TGTGCCAGCAGCGTAGGATCGGCTCAGCCCCAGCATTTT. Protein sequence: CASSVGSAQPQHF.

CDR3 amino acids: CASSPSAASGEYEQYF. CDR3 nucleotide sequence: TGTGCCAGCAGTCCGTCCGCGGCTAGCGGGGAGTACGAGCAGTACTTC. The gene calls are TRBV27 and TRBJ2-7, with 9 bases fitting TRBD2. Trimming cost V 5 bases and J 4 bases; bases outside gene matches: 12. Germline V lookup: CDR1 MNHEY, CDR2 SMNVEV (reference sequence). The CDR3 extends over 16 amino acids.

The V and J genes are TRBV5-1 and TRBJ1-3; 7 positions agree with TRBD1. Germline V gene data show CDR1 as SGHRS and CDR2 as YFSETQ. The length of the CDR3 is 15 residues. After removal of 0 bases from V and 1 base from J, the junction contained 1 base not matched to a gene. The CDR3 here is CASSLGDRSGNTIYF. The CDR3 DNA reads TGCGCCAGCAGCTTGGGGGACAGATCTGGAAACACCATATATTTT. Drawing the rest from reference TRBV5-1 and TRBJ1-3, the complete variable domain is KAGVTQTPRYLIKTRGQQVTLSCSPISGHRSVSWYQQTPGQGLQFLFEYFSETQRNKGNFPGRFSGRQFSNSRSEMNVSTLELGDSALYLCASSLGDRSGNTIYFGEGSWLTVV.

The chain carries TRBV5-1 and TRBJ1-3; unclear D gene. The CDR3 is made up of 18 amino acids. V was shortened by 4 bases and J by 0 bases, with 20 bases between the two germline ends. CDR1 is SGHRS, CDR2 YFSETQ, per germline. The CDR3 loop is CASSPDPGSIFSGNTIYF. In nucleotides, the CDR3 is TGCGCCAGCAGCCCGGACCCAGGAAGTATCTTCTCTGGAAACACCATATATTTT.

The V and J genes are TRBV30 and TRBJ1-6; no clear D. Germline assignment: CDR1 GTSNPN and CDR2 SVGIG (reference sequence). CDR3 length: 12 residues. V lost 2 bases, J lost 8 bases, and 7 bases lay in between. CDR3 sequence: CAWSIGDSPLHF. The CDR3 DNA is TGTGCCTGGAGTATCGGGGATTCACCCCTCCACTTT.

The V gene is TRBV29-1, the J gene TRBJ1-5; TRBD1 is a possible D gene (5 bases). V was pared by 6 bases and J by 5 bases, with 20 bases between. The germline gives CDR1 SQVTM, CDR2 ANQGSEA. The CDR3 is made up of 15 amino acids. In DNA, the CDR3 is TGCAGCGTCGCCTGGACCGTAGGCAGGGATCAGCCCCAGCATTTT. Amino acid sequence: CSVAWTVGRDQPQHF.

This chain uses TRBV9 with TRBJ2-1; 9 positions match TRBD2. The CDR3 length is 16 residues. CDR1 is SGDLS, CDR2 YYNGEE, per germline. Trimming removed 0 bases from V and 3 bases from J; junction bases left unmatched: 4. CDR3 protein: CASSVDAGGVYNEQFF. CDR3 in DNA: TGTGCCAGCAGCGTAGATGCGGGAGGGGTCTACAATGAGCAGTTCTTC.

This clone was found a few times. The chain couples TRBV15 to TRBJ1-5; D possibly corresponds to TRBD1 (6 bases). In germline, CDR1 is LNHNV, CDR2 YYDKDF (reference sequence). This CDR3 is 16 amino acids long. V was trimmed by 1 base and J by 7 bases, leaving 17 bases between them. The CDR3 region is CATSRGMSGVGQPQHF. For the CDR3, the DNA is TGTGCCACCAGCAGAGGGATGTCAGGGGTCGGACAGCCCCAGCATTTT.

Notes on this clone: The same CDR3 arises from other DNA sequences in this sample as well. The gene calls are TRBV24-1 and TRBJ1-2, with 7 bases fitting TRBD1. This CDR3 comprises 14 residues. The V and J ends lost 3 bases and 2 bases, in that order; junction bases with no gene match: 2. CDR1 is KGHDR, CDR2 SFDVKD, per germline. This chain's CDR3 is CATSDPGQNYGYTF. The CDR3 DNA is TGTGCCACCAGTGATCCGGGACAGAACTATGGCTACACCTTC.

This sequence joins TRBV28 and TRBJ2-7, with TRBD1 matching over 7 bases. There are 16 residues in the CDR3. Germline CDR1 reads MDHEN; CDR2 reads SYDVKM. Trimming at V came to 5 bases and at J to 1 base, leaving 11 bases not matched to a gene. The CDR3 nucleotides read TGTGCCAGCAGTCCGTCGGACAGGCCTGTTTCCTACGAGCAGTACTTC. This sequence encodes CASSPSDRPVSYEQYF.

The V gene is TRBV29-1, the J gene TRBJ1-1; tentative D call: TRBD1 (5 bases). Trimming stripped 7 bases from V and 0 bases from J, with 12 bases between. The CDR3 has 13 residues. Germline V gene data show CDR1 as SQVTM and CDR2 as ANQGSEA. The chain's CDR3 is CSGDSQMNTEAFF. Written as DNA, the CDR3 is TGCAGCGGAGACAGCCAAATGAACACTGAAGCTTTCTTT. The full variable domain, rest sourced from reference TRBV29-1 and TRBJ1-1, is SAVISQKPSRDICQRGTSLTIQCQVDSQVTMMFWYRQQPGQSLTLIATANQGSEATYESGFVIDKFPISRPNLTFSTLTVSNMSPEDSSIYLCSGDSQMNTEAFFGQGTRLTVV.

This chain links TRBV24-1 with TRBJ1-6, with TRBD1 matching 8 bases. The V segment lost 7 bases and the J segment 7 bases; nucleotides outside the gene matches: 5. CDR1 and CDR2 from the germline V gene are KGHDR and SFDVKD. The CDR3 loop spans 14 amino acids. The DNA of the CDR3 is TGTGCCACCAGCCCGACAGGGGCGAATTCACCCCTCCACTTT. Its protein is CATSPTGANSPLHF.

The chain is built from TRBV20-1 and TRBJ2-1; 7 bases are shared with TRBD2. The CDR3 extends over 11 amino acids. Germline loops: CDR1 DFQATT, CDR2 SNEGSKA (reference sequence). The V segment lost 2 bases and the J segment 10 bases; nucleotides outside the gene matches: 2. CDR3 nucleotide sequence: TGCAGTGCTAGAAAAGCGGGAGAGCAGTTCTTC. The encoded protein is CSARKAGEQFF.

The gene calls are TRBV25-1 and TRBJ2-5; D tentatively fits TRBD1 or TRBD2 (6 bases each). Trimming took 1 base from V and 5 from J, leaving 14 bases between them. There are 15 residues in the CDR3. Germline V gene data show CDR1 as MGHDK and CDR2 as SYGVNS. The CDR3 sequence: CASSESGAPGETQYF. CDR3 bases: TGTGCCAGCAGTGAATCGGGGGCGCCTGGGGAGACCCAGTACTTC.

V and J are TRBV2 and TRBJ2-7; D is possibly TRBD1 (6 bases). Germline CDR1 SNHLY, CDR2 FYNNEI. V was shortened by 2 bases and J by 0 bases, with 14 bases between the two germline ends. CDR3 length equals 16 residues. The CDR3, as DNA: TGTGCCAGCAGTGAACCCAAGCAGGGGAGCTCCTACGAGCAGTACTTC. Protein sequence: CASSEPKQGSSYEQYF.

The chain recombines TRBV25-1 with TRBJ1-2; tentatively, D is TRBD1 (5 bases). This CDR3 region has 15 residues. Germline assignment: CDR1 MGHDK and CDR2 SYGVNS. Trimming cost V 1 base and J 8 bases, with 17 bases left between them. CDR3 in amino acids: CASSEWKGAGRGYTF. The CDR3 nucleotides read TGTGCCAGCAGTGAATGGAAAGGGGCAGGGAGGGGCTACACCTTC.

This chain joins TRBV6-2 or TRBV6-3 and TRBJ2-7, with 9 positions matching TRBD2. The CDR3 extends over 15 amino acids. The germline V gene has CDR1 MNHEY and CDR2 SVGEGT. Trimming removed 6 bases from V and 0 bases from J; junction bases left unmatched: 6. CDR3 amino acids: CASSSLAGSSYEQYF. In DNA, the CDR3 is TGTGCCAGCAGCTCTCTAGCGGGGAGCTCCTACGAGCAGTACTTC.